The present entry profiles one T cell receptor (beta chain) with its context. Its antigen is not identified. This entry belongs to a study of T cell repertoires in cytomegalovirus infection. About the study: Selected CMV epitopes included recently identified HLA-C-restricted ones as well as well-studied HLA-B-restricted ones.

A single record per CDR3 protein comes from TCRdb applying MiXCR to the reads. The sample lists about 700,000 distinct CDR3 sequences, around 35% occurring once. Overall study results and limits: Clonotype analysis showed dominance of the ex vivo response by HLA-C-restricted CMV-specific TCR beta clonotypes.

This clonotype originated in a human donor in good health (CMV status not recorded). Some clones in this sample may be carry-over from other donors' samples. The sample consisted of cultured PBMCs, taken from culture after CMV antigen stimulation.

The CDR3 DNA reads as TGCGCCAGCAGCCAAGAACCGGGGTACAATGAGCAGTTCTTC. This gives the protein CASSQEPGYNEQFF. The chain joins TRBV4-1 to TRBJ2-1; D possibly corresponds to TRBD2 (5 bases). Looked up from germline, CDR1 is MGHRA and CDR2 is YSYEKL. Trimming removed 0 bases from V and 4 bases from J, with 7 bases in between. This CDR3 region has 14 residues.